Below are 21 T cell receptor beta chains sequenced from a single sample in a study of cytomegalovirus exposure and HLA in healthy donors. Some clones are missing from TCRdb's copy, which holds only in-frame ones; the method was immunoSEQ multiplex PCR. The table shows more than 250,000 clones, with 87% occurring only once. Material for sequencing was PBMCs. The source of these receptors is a woman in her 30s in good health and CMV-seropositive.

This chain joins TRBV27 and TRBJ2-1, with 10 bases matching TRBD2. After removal of 7 bases from V and 6 bases from J, the junction contained 9 bases not matched to a gene. CDR1 and CDR2 from the germline V gene are MNHEY and SMNVEV (reference sequence). The CDR3 consists of 15 residues. This chain's CDR3 is CASIPLSGRGNEQFF. The CDR3 region has the DNA TGTGCCAGCATCCCGCTCAGCGGGAGGGGCAATGAGCAGTTCTTC.

This rearrangement joins TRBV4-1 to TRBJ2-1, with TRBD1 as a possible D gene (5 bases). Germline V lookup: CDR1 MGHRA, CDR2 YSYEKL. The CDR3 spans 15 residues. The ends were cut back, 0 bases at V and 9 bases at J, with 15 bases in the middle. CDR3 nucleotide sequence: TGCGCCAGCAGCCAAGATAAACAGGTGATGGGTGAGCAGTTCTTC. Its protein is CASSQDKQVMGEQFF.

The genes are TRBV29-1 and TRBJ2-7, with D unresolved. Germline CDR1 is SQVTM and CDR2 is ANQGSEA. Between the trimmed V and J ends, which lost 7 bases and 3 bases, there was a span of 13 bases. The CDR3 totals 12 residues. CDR3 amino acids: CSALIHGYEQYF. DNA for the CDR3: TGCAGCGCCCTTATTCACGGCTACGAGCAGTACTTC.

This clone showed up just a few times. The chain links TRBV18 to TRBJ1-5; a possible D gene is TRBD1 (5 bases). CDR1 and CDR2 from the germline V gene are KGHSH and LQKENI. Trimming pared 3 bases from V and 7 bases from J, leaving 19 bases between. The CDR3 sequence is 16 residues long. This chain's CDR3 is CASSPPLSRGAQPQHF. DNA of the CDR3: TGTGCCAGCTCACCCCCGCTCTCTAGGGGAGCACAGCCCCAGCATTTT.

The CDR3 spells CAWSVGAFEQYF. The CDR3 DNA is TGTGCCTGGAGTGTTGGGGCTTTCGAGCAGTACTTC. The rearrangement links TRBV30 to TRBJ2-7; D is perhaps TRBD1 (5 bases). Germline V lookup: CDR1 GTSNPN, CDR2 SVGIG (reference sequence). The CDR3 contains 12 residues. Trimming stripped 0 bases from V and 6 bases from J, with 9 bases between.

The chain recombines TRBV4-3 with TRBJ2-5, with 9 bases matching TRBD2. The junction had 13 bases not matched to a gene; V was cut back by 0 bases and J by 5 bases. The V gene's germline CDR1 is LGHNA and CDR2 YSLEER. The CDR3 totals 18 residues. CDR3 sequence reads: CASSQDIVSGRIVETQYF. The DNA of the CDR3 is TGCGCCAGCAGCCAAGATATTGTTAGCGGGAGAATCGTTGAGACCCAGTACTTC.

The chain links TRBV30 to TRBJ2-7; D remains ambiguous. The CDR3 contains 13 residues. Per the germline V gene, CDR1 is GTSNPN and CDR2 is SVGIG (reference sequence). Trimming cost V 1 base and J 2 bases, with 9 bases left between them. The CDR3 coding sequence is TGTGCCTGGAGTGGAGGTATTGCCTACGAGCAGTACTTC. It is translated as CAWSGGIAYEQYF. Full variable domain (remainder filled in from reference TRBV30 and TRBJ2-7): SQTIHQWPATLVQPVGSPLSLECTVEGTSNPNLYWYRQAAGRGLQLLFYSVGIGQISSEVPQNLSASRPQDRQFILSSKKLLLSDSGFYLCAWSGGIAYEQYFGPGTRLTVT.

The rearrangement joins TRBV30 to TRBJ1-3; D gene ambiguous. Germline-derived CDR1 and CDR2 are GTSNPN and SVGIG (reference sequence). V lost 2 bases to trimming and J lost 4 bases, with 9 bases between them. CDR3 length: 13 amino acids. The CDR3 DNA reads TGTGCCTGGAGTCCGAATCGGGGAAACACCATATATTTT. Translation: CAWSPNRGNTIYF.

The chain employs TRBV29-1 and TRBJ1-1; TRBD1 matches 8 bases. This CDR3 comprises 17 residues. Per germline, CDR1 SQVTM and CDR2 ANQGSEA. The trim removed 6 bases at V and 0 bases at J, leaving 15 bases unmatched. The CDR3 protein is CSVAGQGLSPVNTEAFF. In DNA, the CDR3 is TGCAGCGTGGCCGGACAGGGCCTATCCCCCGTGAACACTGAAGCTTTCTTT. Based on the CDR3 plus reference TRBV29-1 and TRBJ1-1, the full variable domain is SAVISQKPSRDICQRGTSLTIQCQVDSQVTMMFWYRQQPGQSLTLIATANQGSEATYESGFVIDKFPISRPNLTFSTLTVSNMSPEDSSIYLCSVAGQGLSPVNTEAFFGQGTRLTVV.

This sequence joins TRBV9 and TRBJ2-5, with 8 nucleotides matching TRBD2. Trimming cost V 5 bases and J 2 bases; bases outside gene matches: 2. The CDR3 is 13 amino acids. The germline V gene encodes CDR1 SGDLS and CDR2 YYNGEE. The CDR3 DNA reads TGTGCCAGCAGTCGGGGGGGTCAAGAGACCCAGTACTTC. Protein: CASSRGGQETQYF.

The chain is built from TRBV29-1 and TRBJ2-3; 9 bases align to TRBD1. CDR1 and CDR2 from the germline V gene are SQVTM and ANQGSEA. This CDR3 is built from 14 residues. V lost 6 bases, J lost 0 bases, and 4 bases stayed unmatched. The DNA of the CDR3 is TGCAGCGTCGGGACAGGGATAAGCACAGATACGCAGTATTTT. Translating it yields CSVGTGISTDTQYF.

CDR3 nucleotides: TGTGCCAGCAGCTTAGAGCCGGGGGAGACCCAGTACTTC. Its protein is CASSLEPGETQYF. The chain is built from TRBV7-6 and TRBJ2-5; tentatively, D is TRBD2 (5 bases). The CDR3 spans 13 residues. V dropped 1 base and J dropped 5 bases, with 8 bases sitting between them. Germline lookup yields CDR1 SGHVS and CDR2 FNYEAQ.

J is TRBJ2-1 and V is TRBV5-1, with a possible D match to TRBD2 (7 bases). V lost 0 bases, J lost 5 bases, and 15 bases lay in between. The CDR3 is 16 amino acids. Germline V lookup: CDR1 SGHRS, CDR2 YFSETQ. This CDR3 is CASSLVGGPTNNEQFF. CDR3 nucleotide sequence: TGCGCCAGCAGCTTGGTGGGGGGGCCAACAAACAATGAGCAGTTCTTC.

Only one count was recorded for this clone. The chain links TRBV7-2 to TRBJ2-7, with no clear D. The germline V gene has CDR1 SGHTA and CDR2 FQGNSA. The CDR3 runs to 15 residues. V shed 0 bases and J shed 3 bases, with 12 bases lying between them. The CDR3 bases are TGTGCCAGCAGCTTAGCGTTGGGCATTAACTACGAGCAGTACTTC. Translated, it gives CASSLALGINYEQYF. The full variable domain, completed using reference TRBV7-2 and TRBJ2-7, is GAGVSQSPSNKVTEKGKDVELRCDPISGHTALYWYRQSLGQGLEFLIYFQGNSAPDKSGLPSDRFSAERTGGSVSTLTIQRTQQEDSAVYLCASSLALGINYEQYFGPGTRLTVT.

The rearrangement uses TRBV29-1 and TRBJ1-1, with 8 nucleotides matching TRBD1. The CDR3 covers 16 residues. Germline V gene lookup returns CDR1 SQVTM and CDR2 ANQGSEA. The trim removed 3 bases at V and 2 bases at J, leaving 11 bases unmatched. CDR3 protein: CSVDGRGPKGNTEAFF. The CDR3 DNA reads TGCAGCGTTGACGGCAGGGGGCCTAAGGGAAACACTGAAGCTTTCTTT.

This chain joins TRBV6-5 and TRBJ2-7, with D hard to call. V was cut by 0 bases and J by 4 bases, with 10 bases left in between. The CDR3 has 14 residues. CDR1 MNHEY and CDR2 SVGAGI come from the germline V gene. For the CDR3, the DNA is TGTGCCAGCAGTTACTCGGGCCAGATATACGAGCAGTACTTC. Translation: CASSYSGQIYEQYF.

This rearrangement joins TRBV6-5 to TRBJ2-7; D assignment may be TRBD1 or TRBD2 (6 bases each). V was cut by 4 bases and J by 6 bases, with 19 bases left in between. Germline V gives CDR1 MNHEY, CDR2 SVGAGI. This CDR3 comprises 15 residues. The CDR3 protein is CASSWSGTMTSEQYF. The CDR3 region has the DNA TGTGCCAGCAGTTGGTCCGGGACAATGACTAGCGAGCAGTACTTC.

This clone has a single count. V usage is TRBV4-2 and J usage is TRBJ2-3; unclear D gene. Germline V lookup: CDR1 LGHNA, CDR2 YNFKEQ. V was pared by 1 base and J by 1 base, with 12 bases between. This CDR3 spans 16 amino acids. The CDR3 DNA reads TGTGCCAGCAGCCAAGCGGCGAACCCTCGCACAGATACGCAGTATTTT. Translation: CASSQAANPRTDTQYF.

The gene calls are TRBV7-3 and TRBJ2-5, with D tentatively TRBD2 (6 bases). CDR1 and CDR2 (germline): SGHTA, FQGTGA. The V end lost 5 bases, the J end lost 1 base, and 8 bases lay between the germline ends. This CDR3 has 13 amino acids. CDR3 coding DNA: TGTGCCAGCAGCGGAGGGGCCCAAGAGACCCAGTACTTC. It specifies CASSGGAQETQYF.

The J gene is TRBJ2-1, the V gene TRBV6-5, with D possibly being TRBD2 (7 bases). Between the trimmed V and J ends, which lost 0 bases and 9 bases, there was a span of 15 bases. Germline CDR1 and CDR2: MNHEY and SVGAGI. This CDR3 has 15 residues. CDR3 residues: CASSYSWGGGSEQFF. The CDR3 coding sequence is TGTGCCAGCAGTTACTCTTGGGGCGGGGGCAGTGAGCAGTTCTTC.

This chain connects TRBV30 to TRBJ2-1, with 7 bases fitting TRBD2. The CDR3 covers 17 residues. Germline V gene data show CDR1 as GTSNPN and CDR2 as SVGIG (reference sequence). Germline trimming cut 4 bases from V and 8 bases from J; bases unmatched to any gene: 20. CDR3 bases: TGTGCCTGGACCCTCTGGGAGGGCACTCCGCCGTGGGATGAGCAGTTCTTC. This encodes CAWTLWEGTPPWDEQFF.